These T cell receptor beta chains were read from a single sample in a study of T cell responses to AZD1222 COVID-19 vaccine. Method: immunoSEQ multiplex PCR; TCRdb's copy keeps in-frame clones and lacks some. Of roughly 200,000 clones in the sample, roughly 94% are singletons; the top ten hold about 1.5%. The specimen comprised peripheral blood, sampled 28 days after the second dose of the MenACWY control vaccine. These receptors came from an adult who received the MenACWY meningococcal vaccine as a control. CDR3s include the opening cysteine and the closing phenylalanine or tryptophan. The D gene is left open where the match is weak. Part of the rows lack a size; the others show once, few, many or a class for expanded clones.

>NA|TRBJ2-1|TRBV5-1|TRBD2
TGCGCCAGCAGCCTGGGACTAGCGGGAGAGGATGAGCAGTTCTTC
CASSLGLAGEDEQFF
>once|TRBJ1-5|TRBV7-2|NA
TGTGCCAGCAGCTTAGTGGCAGGGGGCAATCAGCCCCAGCATTTT
CASSLVAGGNQPQHF
>NA|TRBJ2-1|TRBV11-3|NA
TGTGCCAGCAGCTGGCGGGCTTCCAATGAGCAGTTCTTC
CASSWRASNEQFF
>NA|TRBJ2-5|TRBV5-6|TRBD2
TGTGCCAGCAGCGGGGAGGGACTAGCGGGAGCAGAGACCCAGTACTTC
CASSGEGLAGAETQYF
>NA|TRBJ2-7|TRBV19|TRBD1
TGTGCCAGTAGTACCTCTTCGGGAACAGGGGCCGAGCAGTACTTC
CASSTSSGTGAEQYF
>NA|TRBJ2-6|TRBV4-1|NA
TGCGCCAGCAGCCATACGGACAGCCCAATCTCTGGGGCCAACGTCCTGACTTTC
CASSHTDSPISGANVLTF
>NA|TRBJ1-3|TRBV6-5|NA
TGTGCCAGCCGAGATCAGGACACCATATATTTT
CASRDQDTIYF
>NA|TRBJ2-5|TRBV5-4|TRBD2
TGTGCCAGCAGCTTGGCCCGTGGACTAGCGGGGCAAGAGACCCAGTACTTC
CASSLARGLAGQETQYF
>NA|TRBJ1-3|TRBV18|NA
TGTGCCAGCTCACCAGGGAGTGTGCCCTCTGGAAACACCATATATTTT
CASSPGSVPSGNTIYF
>NA|TRBJ2-5|TRBV2|NA
TGTGCCAGCAGTGTAGGGGGGGCAGAGACCCAGTACTTC
CASSVGGAETQYF
>NA|TRBJ1-2|TRBV20-1|NA
TGCAGTGCTCCCAGGGAGGATGGCTACACCTTC
CSAPREDGYTF
>NA|TRBJ2-5|TRBV12-5|NA
TGTGCTAGTGGTACGCTGACAGGAGGGCAAGAGACCCAGTACTTC
CASGTLTGGQETQYF